A selection of T cell receptor beta chains follows, all from one sample in a study of blood T cell repertoires in COVID-19. The protocol was immunoSEQ multiplex PCR, while the TCRdb copy is restricted to in-frame clones and leaves out a portion. The data hold fewer than 150,000 clones, with around 88% observed a single time. Sequencing was carried out using peripheral blood. All receptors derive from a human donor in a cohort sampled during active COVID-19. Each CDR3 is given with its conserved first and last residue. A D gene is named only where the DNA matches it firmly. The size entry is marked missing in some rows and otherwise reads once, few, many or a size class.

d_gene | j_gene | v_gene | abundance | CDR3aa | CDR3nt
- | TRBJ1-2 | TRBV9 | - | CASSASRGKDGYTF | TGTGCCAGCAGCGCAAGTAGGGGGAAGGATGGCTACACCTTC
- | TRBJ2-5 | TRBV3-1/TRBV3-2 | - | CASSQRGGAQGTQYF | TGTGCCAGCAGCCAAAGGGGCGGGGCCCAGGGGACCCAGTACTTC
- | TRBJ1-6 | TRBV7-7 | - | CASSLEPRRNESPLHF | TGTGCCAGCAGCTTAGAACCCCGGAGAAATGAATCACCCCTCCACTTT
- | TRBJ2-7 | TRBV19 | - | CASSISGRGHEQYF | TGTGCCAGTAGTATAAGCGGCAGGGGCCACGAGCAGTACTTC
- | TRBJ2-2 | TRBV7-2 | - | CASSEGLTNTGELFF | TGTGCCAGCAGCGAGGGACTTACGAACACCGGGGAGCTGTTTTTT
TRBD1 | TRBJ2-5 | TRBV30 | - | CAWRNSGGGETQYF | TGTGCCTGGAGGAACTCAGGGGGCGGCGAGACCCAGTACTTC
TRBD1 | TRBJ1-5 | TRBV6-4 | - | CASSDGDRANSNQPQHF | TGTGCCAGCAGTGATGGTGACAGGGCGAATAGCAATCAGCCCCAGCATTTT
- | TRBJ2-3 | TRBV5-4 | - | CASSFRAAPGADTQYF | TGTGCCAGCAGCTTTCGAGCGGCCCCTGGGGCAGATACGCAGTATTTT
- | TRBJ2-7 | TRBV29-1 | once | CSVARQGRVHEQYF | TGCAGCGTTGCGCGACAGGGGAGGGTACACGAGCAGTACTTC
TRBD1 | TRBJ1-6 | TRBV6-5 | - | CASSYGTGRINSPLHF | TGTGCCAGCAGTTACGGGACAGGCCGAATAAACTCACCCCTCCACTTT
TRBD1 | TRBJ1-5 | TRBV29-1 | - | CSVQIRGRKGQQPQHF | TGCAGCGTTCAAATTAGGGGGCGGAAAGGTCAGCAGCCCCAGCATTTT
TRBD2 | TRBJ2-3 | TRBV7-2 | - | CASQRGTSTDTQYF | TGTGCCAGTCAGCGGGGGACTAGCACAGATACGCAGTATTTT
- | TRBJ1-4 | TRBV3-1/TRBV3-2 | once | CASSPLAGNEKLFF | TGTGCCAGCAGCCCATTGGCGGGTAATGAAAAACTGTTTTTT
TRBD1 | TRBJ1-1 | TRBV10-2 | - | CASRDRGLNTEAFF | TGCGCCAGCAGGGACAGGGGGCTGAACACTGAAGCTTTCTTT
- | TRBJ2-5 | TRBV11-1 | - | CASSLPTGSGTQYF | TGTGCCAGCAGCCTCCCGACCGGTTCGGGAACCCAGTACTTC
TRBD1 | TRBJ2-1 | TRBV7-2 | - | CASSLARDRFYNEQFF | TGTGCCAGCAGCTTAGCGCGGGACAGGTTCTACAATGAGCAGTTCTTC
- | TRBJ1-5 | TRBV27 | once | CASSFRGGGNQPQHF | TGTGCCAGCAGTTTCAGGGGCGGTGGCAATCAGCCCCAGCATTTT
- | TRBJ1-6 | TRBV30 | - | CAWSVGPGNSPLHF | TGTGCCTGGAGTGTAGGACCGGGGAATTCACCCCTCCACTTT
TRBD2 | TRBJ2-1 | TRBV5-4 | - | CASRDTGTSGGRHNEQFF | TGTGCCAGCAGGGATACCGGGACTAGCGGGGGCCGTCACAATGAGCAGTTCTTC
TRBD1 | TRBJ1-1 | TRBV9 | - | CASSFRDRGLTEAFF | TGTGCCAGCAGCTTCCGGGACAGGGGCCTCACTGAAGCTTTCTTT
- | TRBJ1-5 | TRBV15 | - | CATSPTRDTWKSNQPQHF | TGTGCCACCAGCCCAACCCGGGACACCTGGAAGAGCAATCAGCCCCAGCATTTT
TRBD2 | TRBJ2-5 | TRBV9 | - | CASSGPSGGAETQYF | TGTGCCAGCAGCGGCCCTAGCGGGGGGGCGGAGACCCAGTACTTC
- | TRBJ1-1 | TRBV7-9 | - | CASSSPSSVDTEAFF | TGTGCCAGCAGTTCTCCCTCGTCTGTCGACACTGAAGCTTTCTTT
TRBD1 | TRBJ1-6 | TRBV30 | - | CAWSGTDRGNSPLHF | TGTGCCTGGAGTGGGACGGACAGGGGCAATTCACCCCTCCACTTT
- | TRBJ2-3 | TRBV19 | - | CASSIGQSTDTQYF | TGTGCCAGTAGTATAGGGCAGAGCACAGATACGCAGTATTTT
- | TRBJ1-2 | TRBV9 | - | CASSITGNSGYTF | TGTGCCAGCAGCATTACAGGGAATAGTGGCTACACCTTC
TRBD1 | TRBJ2-1 | TRBV4-1 | - | CASSQRTGAISYNEQFF | TGCGCCAGCAGCCAGCGGACAGGGGCGATATCCTACAATGAGCAGTTCTTC
TRBD1 | TRBJ2-7 | TRBV4-3 | - | CASSQDIRGRDEQYF | TGCGCCAGCAGCCAAGATATCAGGGGGCGCGACGAGCAGTACTTC
- | TRBJ2-3 | TRBV5-1 | - | CASSSGLGGSTDTQYF | TGCGCCAGCAGCTCTGGTCTCGGCGGAAGCACAGATACGCAGTATTTT
TRBD2 | TRBJ2-1 | TRBV6-5 | many | CASSYSTSGGGDEQFF | TGTGCCAGCAGTTACTCTACAAGCGGGGGGGGCGATGAGCAGTTCTTC
- | TRBJ1-4 | TRBV27 | few | CASSLFRGSEKLFF | TGTGCCAGCAGTTTATTCAGGGGAAGTGAAAAACTGTTTTTT
TRBD1 | TRBJ1-2 | TRBV6-5 | - | CASRRQGDGYTF | TGTGCCAGCAGGAGACAGGGGGATGGCTACACCTTC
TRBD1 | TRBJ2-7 | TRBV5-4 | - | CASSVDRYEQYF | TGTGCCAGCAGCGTGGACAGGTACGAGCAGTACTTC
- | TRBJ2-3 | TRBV7-2 | - | CASSLVTGSLVDTQYF | TGTGCCAGCAGCTTAGTTACCGGTTCCCTGGTGGATACGCAGTATTTT
- | TRBJ1-5 | TRBV19 | - | CASSIRGRQPQHF | TGTGCCAGTAGTATAAGAGGAAGGCAGCCCCAGCATTTT
TRBD2 | TRBJ2-5 | TRBV5-8 | - | CASSAGLAGGFQETQYF | TGTGCCAGCAGCGCGGGACTAGCGGGGGGGTTCCAAGAGACCCAGTACTTC
- | TRBJ2-1 | TRBV2 | - | CASSDTLGDPGDEQFF | TGTGCCAGCAGTGATACATTGGGGGACCCGGGGGATGAGCAGTTCTTC
- | TRBJ1-4 | TRBV19 | - | CATAQGSNEKLFF | TGTGCCACCGCGCAGGGATCCAATGAAAAACTGTTTTTT
- | TRBJ1-2 | TRBV20-1 | - | CSANSYGYTF | TGCAGTGCTAACAGCTATGGCTACACCTTC
- | TRBJ1-2 | TRBV4-2 | - | CASSQEGERGYGYTF | TGTGCCAGCAGCCAAGAAGGGGAGAGGGGGTATGGCTACACCTTC
TRBD1 | TRBJ2-7 | TRBV4-3 | few | CASSPGTGYSYEQYF | TGCGCCAGCAGCCCCGGGACAGGCTATTCCTACGAGCAGTACTTC
- | TRBJ1-1 | TRBV5-1 | - | CASSWTVRTNTEAFF | TGCGCCAGCAGCTGGACAGTTAGAACTAACACTGAAGCTTTCTTT
- | TRBJ1-2 | TRBV6-1 | - | CASSAFLSGGLDYGYTF | TGTGCCAGCAGTGCCTTCCTCTCGGGGGGATTGGACTATGGCTACACCTTC
- | TRBJ1-1 | TRBV7-9 | - | CASSSYLQTANTEAFF | TGTGCCAGCAGCTCATACCTTCAGACAGCGAACACTGAAGCTTTCTTT
TRBD1 | TRBJ1-1 | TRBV6-1 | once | CASSETTGGNTEAFF | TGTGCCAGCAGTGAGACGACAGGGGGAAACACTGAAGCTTTCTTT
TRBD1 | TRBJ1-4 | TRBV2 | - | CASSVDRDATNEKLFF | TGTGCCAGCAGTGTCGACAGGGATGCAACTAATGAAAAACTGTTTTTT
- | TRBJ1-2 | TRBV5-8 | - | CASSLVWGRPENGYTF | TGTGCCAGCAGCTTGGTTTGGGGGCGGCCCGAGAATGGCTACACCTTC
- | TRBJ1-6 | TRBV5-1 | - | CASWAQDNSPLHF | TGCGCCAGCTGGGCACAGGATAATTCACCCCTCCACTTT
TRBD1 | TRBJ2-1 | TRBV12-3/TRBV12-4 | - | CAVDRQNNEQFF | TGTGCCGTGGACAGGCAGAACAATGAGCAGTTCTTC
TRBD2 | TRBJ2-7 | TRBV6-2/TRBV6-3 | - | CASSLVAGSSYEQYF | TGTGCCAGCAGTTTAGTAGCGGGTAGCTCCTACGAGCAGTACTTC
- | TRBJ2-6 | TRBV4-2 | - | CASSQDRARGYGANVLTF | TGTGCCAGCAGCCAAGATCGGGCCAGGGGTTACGGGGCCAACGTCCTGACTTTC
TRBD2 | TRBJ2-3 | TRBV4-2 | - | CASSQAGGGTDTQYF | TGTGCCAGCAGCCAGGCGGGGGGGGGCACAGATACGCAGTATTTT
TRBD1 | TRBJ2-2 | TRBV27 | - | CASSSIIGTGGSGELFF | TGTGCCAGCAGTTCCATTATAGGGACAGGGGGATCCGGGGAGCTGTTTTTT
- | TRBJ1-4 | TRBV5-1 | - | CASSLWGEEYEKLFF | TGCGCCAGCAGCTTGTGGGGGGAGGAGTATGAAAAACTGTTTTTT
- | TRBJ2-3 | TRBV5-4 | - | CASSLTDNTDTQYF | TGTGCCAGCAGCTTGACAGACAACACAGATACGCAGTATTTT
TRBD2 | TRBJ2-3 | TRBV7-2 | - | CASSSWGGDTQYF | TGTGCCAGCAGCAGTTGGGGGGGTGATACGCAGTATTTT
TRBD2 | TRBJ2-2 | TRBV6-5 | - | CASSPGTSSTGELFF | TGTGCCAGCAGCCCCGGGACTAGTAGCACCGGGGAGCTGTTTTTT
- | TRBJ1-6 | TRBV27 | few | CASTLIGGQSSYNSPLHF | TGTGCCAGCACCCTAATCGGGGGGCAGAGCTCCTATAATTCACCCCTCCACTTT
TRBD2 | TRBJ2-2 | TRBV11-2 | - | CASSSRGGLTGELFF | TGTGCCAGCAGCTCTCGGGGGGGCCTCACCGGGGAGCTGTTTTTT